This T cell receptor beta chain is drawn from a study of blood T cell repertoires in COVID-19. The CDR3 is made up of 14 amino acids. Per germline, CDR1 SGHTS and CDR2 YDEGEE. The V end lost 0 bases, the J end lost 5 bases, and 8 bases lay between the germline ends. Generated by immunoSEQ multiplex PCR, the TCRdb table keeps only in-frame clones and is missing some. Of some 300,000 clones in the sample, about 91% were seen once. V gene TRBV5-8 combines with J gene TRBJ2-2, with D unclear. The sequence came from a woman aged 25 to 39 who had recovered from COVID-19. Sequencing was carried out using peripheral blood. DNA for the CDR3: TGTGCCAGCAGCTTGGGAAGCTCGACCGGGGAGCTGTTTTTT. It specifies CASSLGSSTGELFF.